This T cell receptor beta chain was sequenced in a study of blood T cell repertoires in COVID-19. Study in general: COVID-19 samples, acute and convalescent, were from the United States, Italy and Spain. In each case, the material was cDNA or gDNA derived from T cells, B-cell-depleted T cells, or PBMCs.

Participants, 18 to 89 years old, spanned around 26 US areas. Per the original data handling: Amplified reference gene primers provided the basis for estimating nucleated cell counts. Method: immunoSEQ multiplex PCR; TCRdb's copy keeps in-frame clones and lacks some. The DNA was the basis for D and trimming; V, J and clone size are from that table. The data contain 150,000 to 200,000 clones, 80% to 90% of them seen just once; the ten biggest clones take up over 2%. The V and J ends lost 1 base and 2 bases, in that order; junction bases with no gene match: 6. The CDR3 sequence is 16 residues long. Germline CDR1 reads SGHTA; CDR2 reads FQGTGA.

The rearrangement joins TRBV7-3 to TRBJ2-3; the match to TRBD2 covers 7 bases. Material: PBMCs or T cells enriched from blood (not recorded which). This TCR was sampled from a woman aged 40 to 49 with acute COVID-19. The CDR3 DNA reads as TGTGCCAGCAGCTTAAATCCTAGCGGCATCACAGATACGCAGTATTTT. Its protein is CASSLNPSGITDTQYF.